The 26 T cell receptor beta chains reported below all come from one sample, sequenced in a study of identical twins. Each CDR3 protein gets one entry after TCRdb re-called the 5' RACE reads with MiXCR. The data show over 200,000 distinct CDR3 sequences, roughly 10% seen once. The specimen was memory (CD45RO+) T cells sorted from blood. The receptors come from a woman between 18 and 29 years old in good health.

This clonotype was found a few times. The chain employs TRBV24-1 and TRBJ2-7; the D is unclear. The germline V and J ends were trimmed by 4 bases and 6 bases, with 9 bases remaining between them. Germline CDR1 and CDR2: KGHDR and SFDVKD. This CDR3 has 12 amino acids. In DNA, the CDR3 is TGTGCCACCAGTGACTACCTGGGCGAGCAGTACTTC. Amino acids: CATSDYLGEQYF.

The CDR3 here is CSVGGTSATNEKLFF. As DNA, the CDR3 is TGCAGCGTTGGAGGGACTTCTGCAACTAATGAAAAACTGTTTTTT. The V call is TRBV29-1, the J call TRBJ1-4; TRBD1 is a possible D gene (5 bases). Trimming cost V 4 bases and J 0 bases, with 12 bases left between them. This CDR3 comprises 15 residues. Germline V gene sequence: CDR1 SQVTM, CDR2 ANQGSEA.

This clonotype was counted only a few times. The gene calls are TRBV20-1 and TRBJ2-7; D may be TRBD1 (5 bases). CDR1 is DFQATT and CDR2 is SNEGSKA in the germline V gene (reference sequence). The CDR3 loop spans 13 amino acids. The V end was cut by 0 bases, the J end by 4 bases, with 10 bases between. The CDR3: CSAREPTEYEQYF. DNA of the CDR3: TGCAGTGCTAGAGAGCCGACAGAGTACGAGCAGTACTTC.

This clonotype was detected ten times or more. The chain uses TRBV12-3 or TRBV12-4 and TRBJ1-6, with TRBD1 as a possible D gene (5 bases). V gave up 3 bases and J gave up 7 bases, with 7 bases separating them. This CDR3 is 13 amino acids long. CDR3: CASSLGGNSPLHF. The DNA for the CDR3 is TGTGCCAGCAGTTTGGGGGGAAATTCACCCCTCCACTTT.

The chain employs TRBV10-3 and TRBJ2-3; 7 nucleotides agree with TRBD1. In germline, CDR1 is ENHRY, CDR2 SYGVKD. CDR3 length: 13 amino acids. V was clipped by 5 bases and J by 3 bases; unmatched bases: 2. The CDR3 reads CAISPTGTDTQYF. The CDR3 nucleotides are TGTGCCATCAGTCCGACAGGGACAGATACGCAGTATTTT.

This rearrangement joins TRBV10-3 to TRBJ2-1, with 7 bases that match TRBD2. J gave up 7 bases and V 0 bases, and 9 bases lay outside the gene matches. CDR1 and CDR2 (germline): ENHRY, SYGVKD. The CDR3 covers 16 residues. This CDR3 is CAISESGAGTPNEQFF. The CDR3 region has the DNA TGTGCCATCAGTGAGTCGGGAGCGGGGACTCCAAATGAGCAGTTCTTC.

A few counts support this clonotype. The chain has TRBV10-3 and TRBJ2-2; D is unclear. The CDR3 spans 11 residues. The germline CDR1 and CDR2 sequences are ENHRY and SYGVKD. V gave up 10 bases and J gave up 7 bases, with 10 bases separating them. The CDR3 coding sequence is TGTGCCACCGAAGGGAACGGGGAGCTGTTTTTT. The encoded protein is CATEGNGELFF.

This clonotype turned up a few times. This chain uses TRBV27 with TRBJ2-5; TRBD2 aligns across 8 bases. CDR1 and CDR2 from the germline V gene are MNHEY and SMNVEV (reference sequence). Losses at the gene ends were 3 bases for V and 5 bases for J; bases not matched to a gene: 11. The CDR3 extends over 16 amino acids. The DNA of the CDR3 is TGTGCCAGCAGTTTCCTAACACGGGGGGGTTTGGAGACCCAGTACTTC. Translated, it gives CASSFLTRGGLETQYF.

This clonotype was detected only a few times. This chain joins TRBV4-2 and TRBJ2-1, with TRBD2 matching over 9 bases. After removal of 3 bases from V and 4 bases from J, the junction contained 4 bases not matched to a gene. The CDR3 is 15 amino acids. Germline CDR1 and CDR2: LGHNA and YNFKEQ. CDR3 bases: TGTGCCAGCAGCCAGCAGCGGGGGGAGTACAATGAGCAGTTCTTC. This encodes CASSQQRGEYNEQFF.

This clonotype showed up just a few times. Written as DNA, the CDR3 is TGTGCCAGCAGTTACTTGGTCAGCTACGAGCAGTACTTC. Protein sequence: CASSYLVSYEQYF. This chain joins TRBV6-2 or TRBV6-3 and TRBJ2-7; D gene ambiguous. Per germline, CDR1 MNHEY and CDR2 SVGEGT. The CDR3 consists of 13 residues. The germline V and J ends were trimmed by 1 base and 3 bases, with 7 bases remaining between them.

This clonotype has only a few counts. CDR3 sequence (DNA): TGTGCCAGCAGCTTACGGCTACTGCAAGAGACCCAGTACTTC. This codes for CASSLRLLQETQYF. The chain employs TRBV7-9 and TRBJ2-5; D gene unclear. V lost 2 bases and J lost 2, with 9 bases in between. In germline, CDR1 is SEHNR, CDR2 FQNEAQ (reference sequence). This CDR3 is built from 14 residues.

This clonotype was picked up a small number of times. V usage is TRBV5-1 and J usage is TRBJ2-3; D is possibly TRBD1 (6 bases). Deletions cut 4 bases from V and 4 bases from J, with 10 bases between. The CDR3 sequence is 13 residues long. Germline V gene lookup returns CDR1 SGHRS and CDR2 YFSETQ. CDR3 sequence (DNA): TGCGCCAGCAGCGGGAGACAGGCAGATACGCAGTATTTT. As protein: CASSGRQADTQYF.

Only a few counts were recorded for this clonotype. This chain connects TRBV7-2 to TRBJ2-3, with a possible D match to TRBD2 (5 bases). This CDR3 is 13 amino acids long. Germline V gives CDR1 SGHTA, CDR2 FQGNSA. V was trimmed by 5 bases and J by 0 bases, leaving 6 bases between them. This chain's CDR3 is CASSRTSTDTQYF. CDR3 sequence (DNA): TGTGCCAGCAGCCGGACTAGCACAGATACGCAGTATTTT.

This clonotype occurred a few times. The V and J genes are TRBV20-1 and TRBJ2-3; 8 positions match TRBD2. The CDR3 contains 16 residues. Losses at the gene ends were 5 bases for V and 4 bases for J; bases not matched to a gene: 14. Per the germline V gene, CDR1 is DFQATT and CDR2 is SNEGSKA (reference sequence). The CDR3 region is CSAQNPGLEAADTQYF. The CDR3 DNA sequence: TGCAGTGCTCAAAACCCGGGACTAGAGGCCGCAGATACGCAGTATTTT.

Ten or more counts support this clonotype. V gene TRBV10-3 combines with J gene TRBJ2-7; D is perhaps TRBD1 or TRBD2 (5 bases each). In germline, CDR1 is ENHRY, CDR2 SYGVKD. The CDR3 has 13 amino acids. The V gene lost 5 bases and the J gene lost 7 bases, with 15 bases spanning the gap. The CDR3 nucleotides are TGTGCCATCAGTCGGGACGAGGAAGGGGAGCAGTACTTC. It is translated as CAISRDEEGEQYF.

This clonotype has at least ten counts. This chain joins TRBV20-1 and TRBJ2-7; TRBD1 agrees at 7 bases. Looked up from germline, CDR1 is DFQATT and CDR2 is SNEGSKA (reference sequence). Germline trimming cut 0 bases from V and 0 bases from J; bases unmatched to any gene: 5. The CDR3 covers 15 residues. In nucleotides, the CDR3 is TGCAGTGCTAGAGACCGGACAGGTCCCTCCTACGAGCAGTACTTC. This translates into CSARDRTGPSYEQYF.

The gene calls are TRBV6-5 and TRBJ2-7; D is possibly TRBD1 (6 bases). This CDR3 has 15 residues. Germline V CDR1 and CDR2: MNHEY, SVGAGI. Trimming removed 0 bases at V and 3 bases at J, with 12 bases between. The CDR3 DNA reads as TGTGCCAGCAGTTACTCAGGACAGCTTTACTACGAGCAGTACTTC. The encoded protein is CASSYSGQLYYEQYF.

This clonotype was picked up a small number of times. V is TRBV5-4 and J is TRBJ2-2, with 8 positions matching TRBD1. This CDR3 is built from 14 residues. Germline CDR1 reads SGHNT; CDR2 reads YYREEE (reference sequence). V dropped 3 bases and J dropped 4; count of bases not matched to a gene: 2. CDR3 sequence (DNA): TGTGCCAGCAGCTCCAGGGGGCGCACCGGGGAGCTGTTTTTT. This sequence encodes CASSSRGRTGELFF.

This clonotype occurred many times. This sequence joins TRBV20-1 and TRBJ1-6; 7 bases align to TRBD1. The CDR3 consists of 14 residues. The ends lost 1 base at V and 6 bases at J; junction bases unmatched: 3. In germline, CDR1 is DFQATT, CDR2 SNEGSKA (reference sequence). The CDR3 loop is CSARAGTVNSPLHF. The CDR3 DNA follows: TGCAGTGCTAGAGCCGGGACAGTTAATTCACCCCTCCACTTT.

In this sample, this clonotype turned up a few times. This chain links TRBV7-9 with TRBJ1-2, with D uncertain. V lost 5 bases to trimming and J lost 2 bases, with 12 bases between them. Germline V lookup: CDR1 SEHNR, CDR2 FQNEAQ (reference sequence). CDR3 length: 14 amino acids. The CDR3 loop reads CASSRALGNYGYTF. For the CDR3, the DNA is TGTGCCAGCAGCCGGGCCCTAGGGAACTATGGCTACACCTTC.

This clonotype was found a few times. This chain links TRBV24-1 with TRBJ1-2, with D unresolved. CDR3 length: 14 residues. The V end lost 2 bases, the J end lost 4 bases, and 10 bases lay between the germline ends. CDR1 and CDR2 (germline): KGHDR, SFDVKD. The CDR3 bases are TGTGCCACCAGTGATTCGGGGAAAGCCTATGGCTACACCTTC. This codes for CATSDSGKAYGYTF.

The CDR3 DNA sequence: TGTGCCAGCAGTCCGATTAGCGGGGGGCTTTACAATGAGCAGTTCTTC. The encoded protein is CASSPISGGLYNEQFF. The chain carries TRBV28 and TRBJ2-1, with 10 positions matching TRBD2. The CDR3 spans 16 residues. Germline V gene data show CDR1 as MDHEN and CDR2 as SYDVKM. J gave up 4 bases and V 5 bases, and 8 bases lay outside the gene matches.

This clonotype appeared many times. The chain has TRBV3-1 and TRBJ1-5, with D uncertain. This CDR3 comprises 14 residues. Trimming removed 5 bases from V and 2 bases from J, with 10 bases in between. Looked up from germline, CDR1 is LGHDT and CDR2 is YNNKEL (reference sequence). CDR3 nucleotides: TGTGCCAGCAGCTTAGGTTTCGGCAATCAGCCCCAGCATTTT. As protein: CASSLGFGNQPQHF.

The chain combines TRBV18 with TRBJ2-5; D ambiguous. The CDR3 sequence is 14 residues long. Germline CDR1 KGHSH, CDR2 LQKENI. Trimming removed 4 bases at V and 3 bases at J, with 12 bases between. This chain's CDR3 is CASSRTVFEETQYF. Written as DNA, the CDR3 is TGTGCCAGCTCACGAACGGTTTTCGAAGAGACCCAGTACTTC.

A few counts support this clonotype. The gene calls are TRBV20-1 and TRBJ2-7; D tentatively fits TRBD1 or TRBD2 (7 bases each). V lost 5 bases, J lost 5 bases, and 22 bases lay in between. The germline V gene encodes CDR1 DFQATT and CDR2 SNEGSKA (reference sequence). The CDR3 consists of 15 residues. For the CDR3, the DNA is TGCAGTGCTTCCCTAGGGGGGGTAAGGGGGCACGAGCAGTACTTC. It translates to CSASLGGVRGHEQYF.

J is TRBJ2-7 and V is TRBV7-8, with TRBD1 matching 8 bases. V trimming: 5 bases; J trimming: 6 bases; junction bases outside the gene matches: 3. The V gene's germline CDR1 is SGHVS and CDR2 FQNEAQ. The CDR3 runs 12 residues. CDR3 region: CASSPDRGEQYF. The CDR3 DNA sequence: TGTGCCAGCAGCCCTGACAGGGGCGAGCAGTACTTC.